This T cell receptor beta chain is from a study of spatial heterogeneity in lung cancer. CDR1 is SGHDT and CDR2 is YYEEEE in the germline V gene. The CDR3 contains 16 residues. V was shortened by 1 base and J by 4 bases, with 17 bases between the two germline ends. This clonotype showed up many times. Its antigen is currently unknown. TCR cDNA molecules each had a unique molecular identifier. TCRdb reprocessed the 5' RACE reads via MiXCR and lists one record per CDR3 protein. This sample carries more than 20,000 distinct CDR3 sequences, about 2.7% of them seen once, and the ten largest clones take 7% to 8%. Study-level results: The study found that expanded intratumoral alpha and beta TCR counts tracked tumor mutation counts.

Time point given: sample taken at primary tumor resection. Patients with untreated early-stage non-small cell lung cancer, numbering 72, were the donors. The study sequenced unsorted whole RNA from tumor, nontumor lung or frozen PBMC. The TCR was taken from a male donor with early-stage non-small cell lung cancer. The chain uses TRBV5-6 and TRBJ1-1; no reliable D call. Specimen: lung tumor tissue, collected at surgery. In DNA form, the CDR3 reads TGTGCCAGCAGCTTGTACCCGGCACCCATGACCACTGAAGCTTTCTTT. Its translation: CASSLYPAPMTTEAFF.